This note documents a single T cell receptor beta chain sequence. The data were obtained in a study of blood T cell repertoires in COVID-19. Trimming removed 5 bases at V and 4 bases at J, with 14 bases between. Germline assignment: CDR1 SNHLY and CDR2 FYNNEI. The CDR3 runs 14 residues. The table came from immunoSEQ multiplex PCR; TCRdb's copy has only in-frame clones and leaves some out. The table includes 140,000 to 150,000 clones, roughly 88% detected once. Specimen: peripheral blood. This chain uses TRBV2 with TRBJ1-1, with TRBD1 as a possible D gene (6 bases). The TCR was taken from a woman between 55 and 75 years old with COVID-19, enrolled during active disease. The CDR3 sequence: CASSSTGFGTEAFF. In DNA form, the CDR3 reads TGTGCCAGCAGTTCTACAGGGTTTGGCACTGAAGCTTTCTTT. Filled out from reference TRBV2 and TRBJ1-1, the complete variable domain reads EPEVTQTPSHQVTQMGQEVILRCVPISNHLYFYWYRQILGQKVEFLVSFYNNEISEKSEIFDDQFSVERPDGSNFTLKIRSTKLEDSAMYFCASSSTGFGTEAFFGQGTRLTVV.